This TCR beta chain comes out of a study of response to subunit inactivated influenza vaccine. The study, taken as a whole, reports: The authors suggested that few new T cells are recruited per seasonal influenza vaccination.

The length of the CDR3 is 13 residues. V shed 7 bases, J shed 5 bases, and the junction held 9 bases outside the gene matches. CDR1 DFQATT and CDR2 SNEGSKA come from the germline V gene (reference sequence). The sample holds many counts of this clonotype. Its antigen remains unidentified. TCRdb re-derived calls from the RT-PCR reads in MiXCR, one entry per CDR3 protein. The sample consists of 800,000 to 1,000,000 distinct CDR3 sequences, 21% of them appearing once. This specimen consisted of PBMCs from blood, obtained 4 to 6 days after vaccination. This receptor was obtained from a man aged 45-60 years who received an inactivated influenza vaccine. This chain links TRBV20-1 with TRBJ2-3; 7 bases align to TRBD1. In DNA form, the CDR3 reads TGCAGTGTGGTAGCTACAGGGGTAGATACGCAGTATTTT. It is translated as CSVVATGVDTQYF.